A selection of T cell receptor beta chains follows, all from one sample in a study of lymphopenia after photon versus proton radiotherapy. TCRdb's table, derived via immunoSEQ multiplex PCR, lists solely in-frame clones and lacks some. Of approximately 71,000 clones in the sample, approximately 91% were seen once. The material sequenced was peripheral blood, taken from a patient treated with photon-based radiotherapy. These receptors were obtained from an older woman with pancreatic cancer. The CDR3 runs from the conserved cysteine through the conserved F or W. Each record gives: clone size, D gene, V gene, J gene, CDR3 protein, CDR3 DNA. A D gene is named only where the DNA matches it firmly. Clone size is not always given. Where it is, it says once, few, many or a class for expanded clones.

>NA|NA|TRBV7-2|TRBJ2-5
CASSPLGDQETQYF
TGTGCCAGCAGCCCTCTCGGAGATCAAGAGACCCAGTACTTC
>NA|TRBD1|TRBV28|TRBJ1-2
CASRTTGSYGYTF
TGTGCCAGCAGAACGACAGGGTCCTATGGCTACACCTTC
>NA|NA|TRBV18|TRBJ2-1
CASSPLDEQFF
TGTGCCAGCTCACCGCTGGATGAGCAGTTCTTC
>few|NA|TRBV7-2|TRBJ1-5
CASSQAWGSNQPQHF
TGTGCCAGCAGCCAAGCTTGGGGGAGCAATCAGCCCCAGCATTTT
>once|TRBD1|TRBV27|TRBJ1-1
CASRLRDRGATEAFF
TGTGCCAGCAGACTAAGGGACAGGGGAGCCACTGAAGCTTTCTTT
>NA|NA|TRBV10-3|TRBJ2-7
CAIMFGPGASYEQYF
TGTGCCATCATGTTTGGGCCAGGGGCCTCCTACGAGCAGTACTTC
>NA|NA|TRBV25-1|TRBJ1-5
CASSESGAQPQHF
TGTGCCAGCAGTGAATCAGGGGCCCAGCCCCAGCATTTT
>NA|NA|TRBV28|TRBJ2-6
CASSLNRNRGANVLTF
TGTGCCAGCAGTCTAAACCGCAACCGGGGGGCCAACGTCCTGACTTTC
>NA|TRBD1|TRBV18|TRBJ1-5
CASSPRTGEDQPQHF
TGTGCCAGCTCACCCCGGACAGGGGAAGATCAGCCCCAGCATTTT
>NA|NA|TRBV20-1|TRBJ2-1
CSRGNEQFF
TGCAGTAGGGGGAATGAGCAGTTCTTC
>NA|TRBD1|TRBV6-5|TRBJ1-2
CASSYVGGNYYGYTF
TGTGCCAGCAGTTATGTAGGGGGCAACTACTATGGCTACACCTTC
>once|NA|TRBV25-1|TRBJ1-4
CASTGYSRGYEKLFF
TGTGCCAGCACCGGATACAGTCGGGGCTACGAAAAACTGTTTTTT
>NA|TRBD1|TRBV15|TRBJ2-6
CATSRDRGPGANVLTF
TGTGCCACCAGCAGAGACAGGGGGCCGGGGGCCAACGTCCTGACTTTC